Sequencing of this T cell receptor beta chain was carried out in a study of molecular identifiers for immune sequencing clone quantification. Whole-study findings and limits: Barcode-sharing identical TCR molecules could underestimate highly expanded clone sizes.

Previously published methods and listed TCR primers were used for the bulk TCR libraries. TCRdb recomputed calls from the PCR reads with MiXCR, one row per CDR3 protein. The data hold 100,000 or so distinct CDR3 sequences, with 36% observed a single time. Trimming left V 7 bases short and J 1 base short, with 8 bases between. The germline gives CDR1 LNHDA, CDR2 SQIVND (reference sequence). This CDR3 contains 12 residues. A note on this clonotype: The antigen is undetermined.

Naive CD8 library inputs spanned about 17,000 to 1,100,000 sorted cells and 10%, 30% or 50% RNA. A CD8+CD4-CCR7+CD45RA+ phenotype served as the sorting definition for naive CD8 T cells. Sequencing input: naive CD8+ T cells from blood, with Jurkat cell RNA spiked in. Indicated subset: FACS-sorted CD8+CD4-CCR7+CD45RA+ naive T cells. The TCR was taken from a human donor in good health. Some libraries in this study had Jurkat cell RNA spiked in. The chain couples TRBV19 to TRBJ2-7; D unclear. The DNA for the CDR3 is TGTGCCAGTAAGGGCGGATCCTACGAGCAGTACTTC. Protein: CASKGGSYEQYF.